The 17 T cell receptor beta chains reported below all come from one sample, sequenced in a study of T cell changes during pregnancy in multiple sclerosis. Profiling relied on immunoSEQ multiplex PCR, and the TCRdb table lists in-frame clones only, not all of them. The sample lists roughly 45,000 clones; about 88% were seen once. Sequenced here: CD4+ T cells from peripheral blood mononuclear cells, sampled in the second trimester of pregnancy. Source of these receptors: a female donor with multiple sclerosis, enrolled in a pregnancy study.

This clone was detected only a few times. This sequence joins TRBV5-1 and TRBJ2-1, with D possibly being TRBD1 (6 bases). V lost 4 bases to trimming and J lost 3 bases, with 26 bases between them. Germline CDR1 is SGHRS and CDR2 is YFSETQ. This CDR3 has 19 residues. The DNA of the CDR3 is TGCGCCAGCAGCGCTCCTCCCCCACTCGAACGGGACAACTACAATGAGCAGTTCTTC. Translated, it gives CASSAPPPLERDNYNEQFF.

CDR3 DNA sequence: TGTGCCAGCAGTACTTTAGCGGGAGGGAGTACAGATACGCAGTATTTT. Protein sequence: CASSTLAGGSTDTQYF. This chain joins TRBV28 and TRBJ2-3; 11 bases match TRBD2. Trimming took 5 bases from V and 3 from J; bases not matched to a gene: 7. The CDR3 totals 16 residues. Germline CDR1 MDHEN, CDR2 SYDVKM.

This clone has just a few counts. V and J are TRBV7-2 and TRBJ2-3; maybe TRBD2 (6 bases). The CDR3 contains 14 residues. With 5 bases removed from V and 2 bases from J, the gap between germline ends came to 11 bases. Germline-derived CDR1 and CDR2 are SGHTA and FQGNSA. The CDR3 region has the DNA TGTGCCAGCAGCAGGGGACTCTTCACAGATACGCAGTATTTT. Protein: CASSRGLFTDTQYF.

This clone was found a few times. The chain carries TRBV5-1 and TRBJ2-7; 8 nucleotides line up with TRBD2. Trimming at V came to 4 bases and at J to 5 bases, leaving 11 bases not matched to a gene. The CDR3 loop spans 15 amino acids. The germline CDR1 and CDR2 sequences are SGHRS and YFSETQ. CDR3 in DNA: TGCGCCAGCAGCGGGCGGTCATCCGGGGGGGACGAGCAGTACTTC. It is translated as CASSGRSSGGDEQYF.

The rearrangement links TRBV6-4 to TRBJ2-3, with TRBD2 matching 7 bases. This CDR3 contains 15 residues. V lost 4 bases, J lost 0 bases, and 4 bases stayed unmatched. The germline CDR1 and CDR2 sequences are MRHNA and SNTAGT. The CDR3 nucleotides read TGTGCCAGCAGTGGACTAGCAGCTAGCACAGATACGCAGTATTTT. Translating it yields CASSGLAASTDTQYF.

The genes are TRBV6-5 and TRBJ1-1, with TRBD1 matching over 7 bases. J gave up 3 bases and V 6 bases, and 7 bases lay outside the gene matches. The CDR3 is 14 residues long. Germline values: CDR1 MNHEY, CDR2 SVGAGI. CDR3 loop: CASSQPGQYTEAFF. CDR3 DNA sequence: TGTGCCAGCAGCCAACCGGGACAGTACACTGAAGCTTTCTTT.

The V gene is TRBV19, the J gene TRBJ2-6; D might be TRBD1 (5 bases). Germline assignment: CDR1 LNHDA and CDR2 SQIVND (reference sequence). This CDR3 is built from 19 residues. Deletions cut 6 bases from V and 0 bases from J, with 21 bases between. The CDR3 is CASSLGVYHTLSGANVLTF. DNA for the CDR3: TGTGCCAGTAGCCTAGGGGTTTATCACACCCTCTCTGGGGCCAACGTCCTGACTTTC.

This clone was counted between two and nine times. The chain is built from TRBV6-1 and TRBJ1-5; TRBD1 might be the D (6 bases). This CDR3 is 15 amino acids long. Germline assignment: CDR1 MNHNS and CDR2 SASEGT. The V end lost 6 bases, the J end lost 3 bases, and 15 bases lay between the germline ends. CDR3 residues: CASRTTGVDNQPQHF. The DNA of the CDR3 is TGTGCCAGCAGAACGACAGGTGTTGACAATCAGCCCCAGCATTTT.

The chain recombines TRBV30 with TRBJ2-1; 15 nucleotides agree with TRBD2. The CDR3 covers 16 residues. In germline, CDR1 is GTSNPN, CDR2 SVGIG (reference sequence). J was trimmed by 8 bases and V by 2 bases; bases with no gene match: 7. The CDR3 loop reads CAWSTGTSGRRDEQFF. The CDR3 DNA is TGTGCCTGGAGTACCGGGACTAGCGGGAGGAGGGATGAGCAGTTCTTC. The full variable domain, in which reference TRBV30 and TRBJ2-1 provide the parts outside the CDR3, is SQTIHQWPATLVQPVGSPLSLECTVEGTSNPNLYWYRQAAGRGLQLLFYSVGIGQISSEVPQNLSASRPQDRQFILSSKKLLLSDSGFYLCAWSTGTSGRRDEQFFGPGTRLTVL.

V and J are TRBV30 and TRBJ1-5; the match to TRBD1 covers 12 bases. The germline V gene encodes CDR1 GTSNPN and CDR2 SVGIG (reference sequence). V trimming: 3 bases; J trimming: 4 bases; junction bases outside the gene matches: 4. The CDR3 extends over 15 amino acids. CDR3 coding DNA: TGTGCCTGGAGAGGGACAGGGGGCGGGAATCAGCCCCAGCATTTT. The encoded protein is CAWRGTGGGNQPQHF.

The gene calls are TRBV5-1 and TRBJ2-5; possibly TRBD1 for D (5 bases). Trimming took off 0 bases at V and 2 bases at J, with 11 bases between the two ends. The germline V gene encodes CDR1 SGHRS and CDR2 YFSETQ. The CDR3 covers 15 residues. CDR3 in DNA: TGCGCCAGCAGCTTGGGGCAGGGTGGACAAGAGACCCAGTACTTC. This gives the protein CASSLGQGGQETQYF.

A few counts support this clone. This chain links TRBV6-5 with TRBJ1-1, with 9 bases matching TRBD1. The germline gives CDR1 MNHEY, CDR2 SVGAGI. This CDR3 has 13 residues. With V trimmed by 6 bases and J by 4 bases, 3 bases remained unmatched. DNA for the CDR3: TGTGCCAGCAGAGACAGGGGGAGCACTGAAGCTTTCTTT. This codes for CASRDRGSTEAFF.

The V gene is TRBV9, the J gene TRBJ1-4; 11 positions match TRBD1. Per germline, CDR1 SGDLS and CDR2 YYNGEE. V dropped 7 bases and J dropped 7; count of bases not matched to a gene: 3. The CDR3 is 13 residues long. Here the CDR3 DNA reads TGTGCCAGCTCCGGGACAGGGGGTGAAAAACTGTTTTTT. Translated: CASSGTGGEKLFF. The whole variable domain, filled in from reference TRBV9 and TRBJ1-4, reads DSGVTQTPKHLITATGQRVTLRCSPRSGDLSVYWYQQSLDQGLQFLIQYYNGEERAKGNILERFSAQQFPDLHSELNLSSLELGDSALYFCASSGTGGEKLFFGSGTQLSVL.

The rearrangement uses TRBV5-1 and TRBJ2-2; tentative D call: TRBD1 (6 bases). With 4 bases removed from V and 7 bases from J, the gap between germline ends came to 17 bases. This CDR3 is built from 15 residues. Germline-derived CDR1 and CDR2 are SGHRS and YFSETQ. The CDR3 sequence: CASSGTTGLGGELFF. For the CDR3, the DNA is TGCGCCAGCAGCGGAACTACAGGGTTAGGCGGGGAGCTGTTTTTT.

This clone was seen a few times. This chain joins TRBV6-1 and TRBJ1-5; weak D call: TRBD1 (5 bases). The CDR3 totals 14 residues. The germline V gene has CDR1 MNHNS and CDR2 SASEGT. V was trimmed by 4 bases and J by 7 bases, leaving 14 bases between them. The CDR3 DNA sequence: TGTGCCAGCAGTGGGGACTCAAGGGGACAGCCCCAGCATTTT. Translated: CASSGDSRGQPQHF.

The chain combines TRBV29-1 with TRBJ2-7; D unclear. Trimming left V 4 bases short and J 4 bases short, with 8 bases between. CDR3 length: 11 residues. Germline lookup yields CDR1 SQVTM and CDR2 ANQGSEA. CDR3 in amino acids: CSVVAGYEQYF. CDR3 nucleotides: TGCAGCGTTGTCGCAGGTTACGAGCAGTACTTC.

The chain has TRBV19 and TRBJ2-1; 12 bases are a match to TRBD2. V lost 3 bases, J lost 2 bases, and 14 bases stayed unmatched. The CDR3 has 20 amino acids. From germline, CDR1 is LNHDA and CDR2 SQIVND (reference sequence). For the CDR3, the DNA is TGTGCCAGTAGTATTACCCTAGCGGGAGGGCCCGTTCGCCCCTACAATGAGCAGTTCTTC. Translation gives CASSITLAGGPVRPYNEQFF.